The rows below give T cell receptor beta chains drawn from one sample of a study of blood T cell repertoires in COVID-19. Here immunoSEQ multiplex PCR was the method, and the copy in TCRdb shows in-frame clones only, minus some. The sample shows roughly 120,000 clones, roughly four fifths of them seen only once. Sequencing was performed on peripheral blood. Source of these receptors: a human donor in a cohort sampled during active COVID-19. Each CDR3 is given with its conserved first and last residue. A D gene is named only where the DNA matches it firmly. Size values are once, few and many counts, or a class for expanded clones, and some rows have none.

TRBV11-2	NA	TRBJ1-3	NA	TGTGCCAGCAGCCTCTCGGTCGGGGGAAACACCATATATTTT	CASSLSVGGNTIYF
TRBV7-6	NA	TRBJ1-1	TRBD1	TGTGCCAGCAGCGCACAGACAGGGGGCGGCACTGAAGCTTTCTTT	CASSAQTGGGTEAFF
TRBV5-1	many	TRBJ1-3	TRBD1	TGCGCCAGCAGCTTGGCGGGACAGGTTGGGGGAAACACCATATATTTT	CASSLAGQVGGNTIYF
TRBV20-1	few	TRBJ2-7	NA	TGCAGTGCTAGGGAGAACGAGCAGTACTTC	CSARENEQYF
TRBV10-1	NA	TRBJ2-3	TRBD2	TGCGCCAGCAGTGAGAGGACTAGCAGCACAGATACGCAGTATTTT	CASSERTSSTDTQYF
TRBV4-2	few	TRBJ2-1	NA	TGTGCCAGCAGCCAAGATCTTACGGGAAGATACAATGAGCAGTTCTTC	CASSQDLTGRYNEQFF
TRBV7-8	NA	TRBJ2-1	TRBD2	TGTGCCAGCAGCTCCCTTGGCGGGGGGGCGGCCCTTGAGCAGTTCTTC	CASSSLGGGAALEQFF
TRBV13	once	TRBJ1-6	TRBD1	TGTGCCAGCAGCCCCCGACAGGGTAATTCACCCCTCCACTTT	CASSPRQGNSPLHF
TRBV10-1	NA	TRBJ2-7	NA	TGCGCCAGCAGAAGACAGGTCTACGAGCAGTACTTC	CASRRQVYEQYF
TRBV11-2	NA	TRBJ2-1	NA	TGTGCCAGCAGCTTATGGGGCGGGGTCTCCTACAATGAGCAGTTCTTC	CASSLWGGVSYNEQFF
TRBV10-3	NA	TRBJ2-7	NA	TGTGCCATCAGTGAGGTTGACAGCTCCTACGAGCAGTACTTC	CAISEVDSSYEQYF
TRBV18	NA	TRBJ2-7	NA	TGTGCCAGCGGCCATGGCTCCTACGAGCAGTACTTC	CASGHGSYEQYF
TRBV5-6	NA	TRBJ2-5	NA	TGTGCCAGCAGCTTGGCAGCGGGAGAGACCCAGTACTTC	CASSLAAGETQYF
TRBV7-2	once	TRBJ2-5	TRBD2	TGTGCCAGCAGCTGGCGGAGCGGGGGGGCCCGGGAGACCCAGTACTTC	CASSWRSGGARETQYF
TRBV10-2	once	TRBJ1-3	TRBD1	TGCGCCAGCAGCCCCCTGACAGGGCTCTCTGGAAACACCATATATTTT	CASSPLTGLSGNTIYF
TRBV5-1	NA	TRBJ2-3	NA	TGCGCCAGCAGCTTGGCCGCCAGGGCAGATACGCAGTATTTT	CASSLAARADTQYF
TRBV7-2	NA	TRBJ2-3	NA	TGTGCCAGCAGCTTTGTTATCGCGGATACGCAGTATTTT	CASSFVIADTQYF
TRBV12-5	NA	TRBJ2-7	NA	TGTGCTAGTGGTTTGGACCAGGGGAGCTCCTACGAGCAGTACTTC	CASGLDQGSSYEQYF
TRBV3-1/TRBV3-2	NA	TRBJ2-1	TRBD2	TGTGCCAGCACCCTCTATAGCGGGGGGCTGAATGAGCAGTTCTTC	CASTLYSGGLNEQFF
TRBV13	NA	TRBJ2-7	NA	TGTGCCAGCAGCCGCCCGAGGGGGATAGGAGGGGCCGGGAGGAGCGAGCAGTACTTC	CASSRPRGIGGAGRSEQYF
TRBV5-4	few	TRBJ2-3	NA	TGTGCCAGCAGCTTGAAGAGTTTAGATACGCAGTATTTT	CASSLKSLDTQYF
TRBV18	NA	TRBJ1-1	TRBD1	TGTGCCAGCTCACCAAGGACAGGGCGGGAGGGCACTGAAGCTTTCTTT	CASSPRTGREGTEAFF
TRBV7-9	NA	TRBJ2-3	NA	TGTGCCAGCAGCTTAGTTGGCCGCACAGATACGCAGTATTTT	CASSLVGRTDTQYF
TRBV2	many	TRBJ2-2	NA	TGTGCCAGCAGTGTAGACACCACGAACACCGGGGAGCTGTTTTTT	CASSVDTTNTGELFF
TRBV19	NA	TRBJ1-2	NA	TGTGCCAGTAAACCGTTAGAGGACAGCTTACATGGCTACACCTTC	CASKPLEDSLHGYTF
TRBV23-1	NA	TRBJ1-6	TRBD1	TGCGCCAGCAGGGACAGGGGGCACTCACCCCTCCACTTT	CASRDRGHSPLHF
TRBV15	NA	TRBJ1-3	NA	TGTGCCACCAGCAGGGCTTCTGGAAACACCATATATTTT	CATSRASGNTIYF
TRBV28	NA	TRBJ2-3	TRBD1	TGTGCCAGCCGGGGCGGTTCGACAGGGGTGGGAGATACGCAGTATTTT	CASRGGSTGVGDTQYF
TRBV10-3	NA	TRBJ2-1	TRBD1	TGTGCCATCAGTGAGTCCCGGACAGGTCCCGGCAATGAGCAGTTCTTC	CAISESRTGPGNEQFF
TRBV11-2	NA	TRBJ1-1	NA	TGTGCCAGCAGCCCCAGGGAAGACACTGAAGCTTTCTTT	CASSPREDTEAFF
TRBV7-2	NA	TRBJ1-2	TRBD1	TGTGCCAGCAGCCCAGACAGGGGAAAGGACTATGGCTACACCTTC	CASSPDRGKDYGYTF
TRBV9	NA	TRBJ1-2	NA	TGTGCCAGCAGCCCCGGGGTTCAATCCAACTATGGCTACACCTTC	CASSPGVQSNYGYTF
TRBV11-2	NA	TRBJ1-2	NA	TGTGCCAGCAGCTTATTACAGGGTAGTCCAGATGGCTACACCTTC	CASSLLQGSPDGYTF
TRBV7-2	NA	TRBJ2-2	NA	TGTGCCAGCAGCCCGGTGCGATCGACCGGGGAGCTGTTTTTT	CASSPVRSTGELFF
TRBV6-7	NA	TRBJ1-4	TRBD1	TGTGCCAGCAGTTACCATCCACAGGGGGCGCGAGAAAAACTGTTTTTT	CASSYHPQGAREKLFF
TRBV5-8	NA	TRBJ2-2	NA	TGTGCCAGCAGCTTCCTGGACAGAGACACCGGGGAGCTGTTTTTT	CASSFLDRDTGELFF
TRBV5-1	NA	TRBJ1-2	NA	TGCGCCAGCAGCTTGGGGGAAACAGGGTTAGCTAACTATGGCTACACCTTC	CASSLGETGLANYGYTF
TRBV19	NA	TRBJ1-6	NA	TGTGCCAGTAGTATGGATCGGGGTCCTTATAGTAATTCACCCCTCCACTTT	CASSMDRGPYSNSPLHF
TRBV2	NA	TRBJ1-2	TRBD1	TGTGCCAGCACCCGGGACAGTGGGCAATATGGCTACACCTTC	CASTRDSGQYGYTF
TRBV11-2	NA	TRBJ2-5	NA	TGTGCCAGCAGTTCCCCCTTAGCGAGCAGGCAAGAGACCCAGTACTTC	CASSSPLASRQETQYF
TRBV19	once	TRBJ2-2	TRBD2	TGTGCCAGTAGTCCCCTGGGGACTAGCGGGGGGGCCGTCGCCGGGGAGCTGTTTTTT	CASSPLGTSGGAVAGELFF
TRBV6-5	NA	TRBJ1-4	TRBD1	TGTGCCAGCAGCAGGGGGCCGGGGGAAAAACTGTTTTTT	CASSRGPGEKLFF
TRBV7-7	NA	TRBJ2-3	NA	TGTGCCAGCAGCTTAGGGACTTTTACCACAGATACGCAGTATTTT	CASSLGTFTTDTQYF
TRBV6-5	NA	TRBJ2-7	NA	TGTGCCAGCAGCTTGACAGGGTTGGGGGGCTACGAGCAGTACTTC	CASSLTGLGGYEQYF
TRBV3-1/TRBV3-2	NA	TRBJ2-7	NA	TGTGCCAGCAGCCAAGATAAATGGGCAGGGAACGAGCAGTACTTC	CASSQDKWAGNEQYF
TRBV4-2	NA	TRBJ2-4	TRBD2	TGTGCCAGCAGCCAAGAGGCTAGCGGGGGGGCCGGGGCCAAAAACATTCAGTACTTC	CASSQEASGGAGAKNIQYF
TRBV7-8	NA	TRBJ2-6	NA	TGTGCCAGCAGCTTAGAGATGACAGCCAAATACTCTGGGGCCAACGTCCTGACTTTC	CASSLEMTAKYSGANVLTF
TRBV6-6	once	TRBJ1-3	NA	TGTGCCAGCAGTCCGCTGACAGGTTTCAGCTCTGGAAACACCATATATTTT	CASSPLTGFSSGNTIYF
TRBV6-1	NA	TRBJ1-3	NA	TGTGCCAGCAGTGAAGGAGACGGGAGGGGAGGAAACACCATATATTTT	CASSEGDGRGGNTIYF
TRBV5-1	once	TRBJ2-7	TRBD2	TGCGCCAGCAGCTTGGGGGCGGGAGCCTACGAGCAGTACTTC	CASSLGAGAYEQYF
TRBV20-1	NA	TRBJ2-2	NA	TGCAGTGCCAGTCAAGGCGGCGAGACGAACACCGGGGAGCTGTTTTTT	CSASQGGETNTGELFF
TRBV6-5	NA	TRBJ2-2	NA	TGTGCCAGCACCGCGGAGACCGGGGAGCTGTTTTTT	CASTAETGELFF
TRBV19	NA	TRBJ2-3	NA	TGTGCCAGTAACGGGGGTACAGATACGCAGTATTTT	CASNGGTDTQYF
TRBV7-9	few	TRBJ2-7	NA	TGTGCCAGCAGCTCTACCGGTAGGAGGAGCCCTGTGGTGAACGAGCAGTACTTC	CASSSTGRRSPVVNEQYF
TRBV19	few	TRBJ1-5	NA	TGTGCCAGTAGTATAAGGGAGGGGGGCAGCAATCAGCCCCAGCATTTT	CASSIREGGSNQPQHF
TRBV11-2	NA	TRBJ2-5	TRBD1	TGTGCCAGCAGCTCCGGGACAGTGTACCAAGAGACCCAGTACTTC	CASSSGTVYQETQYF
TRBV11-3	NA	TRBJ2-5	NA	TGTGCCAGCAACAATCCCGGTGACATGACCCAGTACTTC	CASNNPGDMTQYF
TRBV5-5	NA	TRBJ1-1	NA	TGTGCCAGCAGCTTGTGGACAGAAGCTTTCTTT	CASSLWTEAFF
TRBV28	NA	TRBJ1-1	TRBD1	TGTGCCAGCAGTTTTTCAGGGACAGGGGGGATGAACACTGAAGCTTTCTTT	CASSFSGTGGMNTEAFF